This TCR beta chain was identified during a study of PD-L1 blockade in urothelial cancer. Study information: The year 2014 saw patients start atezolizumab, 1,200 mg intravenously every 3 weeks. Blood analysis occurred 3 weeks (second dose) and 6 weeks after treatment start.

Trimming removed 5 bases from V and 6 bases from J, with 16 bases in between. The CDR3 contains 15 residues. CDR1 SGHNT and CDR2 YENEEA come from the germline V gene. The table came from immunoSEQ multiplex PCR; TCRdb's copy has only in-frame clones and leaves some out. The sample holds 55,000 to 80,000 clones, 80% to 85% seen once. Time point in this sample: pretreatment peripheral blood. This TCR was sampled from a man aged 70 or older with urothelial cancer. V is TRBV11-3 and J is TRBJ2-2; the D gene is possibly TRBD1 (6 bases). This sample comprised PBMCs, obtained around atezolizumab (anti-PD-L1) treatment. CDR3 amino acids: CASSDAGEGAGELFF. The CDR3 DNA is TGTGCCAGCAGCGACGCAGGGGAAGGGGCCGGGGAGCTGTTTTTT.